One and the same sample provided the 15 T cell receptor beta chains below, sequenced in a study of PD-1 blockade in mismatch repair-deficient tumors. The repertoire was sequenced with immunoSEQ multiplex PCR; TCRdb's copy has only in-frame clones and lacks some. The sample gives just under 80,000 clones, approximately 80% of which show up once; approximately 5.1% is in the top ten. This sample comprised peripheral blood, obtained 44 weeks after starting pembrolizumab. All receptors come from an adult with mismatch repair-deficient cancer.

V gene TRBV6-5 combines with J gene TRBJ2-3; D not resolved. Germline V gene data show CDR1 as MNHEY and CDR2 as SVGAGI. The CDR3 has 15 residues. V dropped 0 bases and J dropped 1 base, with 8 bases sitting between them. The CDR3 spells CASSYSPWRTDTQYF. The CDR3 region has the DNA TGTGCCAGCAGTTACTCGCCGTGGCGCACAGATACGCAGTATTTT.

The CDR3 bases are TGCGCCAGCAGCTTGGGACCGGGCGCAAACACCTACAATGAGCAGTTCTTC. Its translation is CASSLGPGANTYNEQFF. The chain employs TRBV5-1 and TRBJ2-1; no clear D gene. Trimming stripped 0 bases from V and 2 bases from J, with 15 bases between. The CDR3 consists of 17 residues. CDR1 is SGHRS, CDR2 YFSETQ, per germline.

The chain combines TRBV30 with TRBJ2-7; 9 nucleotides agree with TRBD1. The CDR3 is 13 amino acids. Germline CDR1 reads GTSNPN; CDR2 reads SVGIG (reference sequence). This chain's CDR3 is CATSGTGYYEQYF. DNA of the CDR3: TGTGCAACATCAGGGACAGGGTACTACGAGCAGTACTTC.

The V and J genes are TRBV2 and TRBJ1-3; D possibly corresponds to TRBD1 (5 bases). Trimming pared 6 bases from V and 2 bases from J, leaving 14 bases between. CDR3 length equals 15 residues. CDR1 and CDR2 from the germline V gene are SNHLY and FYNNEI. The CDR3 sequence is CASRGVTGPGNTIYF. CDR3 bases: TGTGCCAGCAGGGGGGTGACGGGCCCTGGAAACACCATATATTTT.

The chain has TRBV27 and TRBJ2-2, with D possibly being TRBD2 (6 bases). The CDR3 has 16 residues. V lost 6 bases to trimming and J lost 4 bases, with 18 bases between them. Germline V gene sequence: CDR1 MNHEY, CDR2 SMNVEV (reference sequence). The CDR3, as DNA: TGTGCCAGCAGGAAGGTAGCCGGAGGGGTCACCGGGGAGCTGTTTTTT. Residues: CASRKVAGGVTGELFF.

This clone was observed a single time. The CDR3 nucleotides are TGCGCCAGCAGCTCCAGGGGGCAGGGCACTGAAGCTTTCTTT. Its protein is CASSSRGQGTEAFF. The V gene is TRBV5-1, the J gene TRBJ1-1; 8 bases agree with TRBD1. The CDR3 is 14 residues long. The J segment lost 4 bases and the V segment lost 3 bases, leaving 5 bases of the junction unmatched. Germline V CDR1 and CDR2: SGHRS, YFSETQ.

This clone was counted a few times. V gene TRBV6-1 combines with J gene TRBJ1-2; TRBD1 might be the D (5 bases). The CDR3 extends over 13 amino acids. The V gene's germline CDR1 is MNHNS and CDR2 SASEGT. The ends were cut back, 7 bases at V and 5 bases at J, with 14 bases in the middle. CDR3 coding DNA: TGTGCCAGCATGAAGCAGGGCTCATATGGCTACACCTTC. Its protein is CASMKQGSYGYTF.

V gene TRBV11-3 combines with J gene TRBJ2-3; a possible D gene is TRBD1 (5 bases). V gave up 6 bases and J gave up 1 base, with 17 bases separating them. CDR3 length: 16 amino acids. CDR1 SGHNT and CDR2 YENEEA come from the germline V gene. The CDR3 DNA sequence: TGTGCCAGCAGACACAGGTTGGAGTGGGGCACAGATACGCAGTATTTT. Encoded protein: CASRHRLEWGTDTQYF.

The chain has TRBV9 and TRBJ2-1; 7 nucleotides align to TRBD2. V lost 0 bases to trimming and J lost 5 bases; unmatched junction nucleotides: 8. The germline gives CDR1 SGDLS, CDR2 YYNGEE. This CDR3 is built from 16 residues. Here the CDR3 reads CASSVETTGTNNEQFF. The CDR3 nucleotides read TGTGCCAGCAGCGTAGAGACGACCGGGACTAACAATGAGCAGTTCTTC. Supplemented by reference TRBV9 and TRBJ2-1, the full variable domain reads DSGVTQTPKHLITATGQRVTLRCSPRSGDLSVYWYQQSLDQGLQFLIQYYNGEERAKGNILERFSAQQFPDLHSELNLSSLELGDSALYFCASSVETTGTNNEQFFGPGTRLTVL.

The chain employs TRBV15 and TRBJ2-3, with TRBD2 matching over 9 bases. Germline lookup yields CDR1 LNHNV and CDR2 YYDKDF (reference sequence). Trimming took 4 bases from V and 0 from J; bases not matched to a gene: 5. The CDR3 runs 16 residues. CDR3 coding DNA: TGTGCCACCAGCACCGGACTAGCGCCCAGCACAGATACGCAGTATTTT. Protein: CATSTGLAPSTDTQYF.

The V and J genes are TRBV12-5 and TRBJ2-1, with 12 bases fitting TRBD2. The CDR3 sequence is 18 residues long. The ends lost 3 bases at V and 9 bases at J; junction bases unmatched: 15. Germline CDR1 LGHNT, CDR2 FRNRAP. CDR3 sequence reads: CASGFPQRLAGVRGEQFF. The CDR3 coding sequence is TGTGCTAGTGGTTTCCCTCAAAGACTAGCGGGAGTGCGGGGTGAGCAGTTCTTC.

This clone has just a few counts. The gene calls are TRBV30 and TRBJ2-7, with D possibly matching TRBD2 (6 bases). The CDR3 covers 14 residues. The germline V gene encodes CDR1 GTSNPN and CDR2 SVGIG (reference sequence). Trimming left V 6 bases short and J 7 bases short, with 22 bases between. Here the CDR3 DNA reads TGTGCCTGTAATCCGGGACTGGGGCTTATGGAGCAGTACTTC. The encoded protein is CACNPGLGLMEQYF.

The CDR3: CASSLGAGGWNEQFF. The CDR3 nucleotides read TGTGCCAGCAGCTTAGGAGCGGGAGGGTGGAATGAGCAGTTCTTC. The chain joins TRBV7-6 to TRBJ2-1; 10 bases agree with TRBD2. Trimming cost V 1 base and J 7 bases; bases outside gene matches: 4. Germline V lookup: CDR1 SGHVS, CDR2 FNYEAQ. The CDR3 runs to 15 residues.

The chain employs TRBV5-4 and TRBJ2-1; 11 nucleotides line up with TRBD2. Germline lookup yields CDR1 SGHNT and CDR2 YYREEE (reference sequence). Unmatched junction bases numbered 10, after V lost 4 bases and J lost 10 bases. The CDR3 is 15 residues long. CDR3 region: CASSPDSGRALEQFF. The CDR3 DNA sequence: TGTGCCAGCAGCCCCGATAGCGGGAGGGCCTTGGAGCAGTTCTTC.

This clone was detected a few times. This chain uses TRBV19 with TRBJ2-7, with TRBD1 matching over 8 bases. From germline, CDR1 is LNHDA and CDR2 SQIVND (reference sequence). This CDR3 spans 13 amino acids. The V and J ends lost 3 bases and 4 bases, in that order; junction bases with no gene match: 2. The CDR3: CASSIDRGYEQYF. The CDR3 nucleotides read TGTGCCAGTAGTATTGACAGGGGTTACGAGCAGTACTTC.